A single sample is the source of the 2 T cell receptor beta chains below, sequenced in a study of shared clonotypes between healthy human individuals. Clones were sequenced by immunoSEQ multiplex PCR, and TCRdb holds only the in-frame ones, with some missing. This repertoire shows about 510,000 clones, 60% to 85% found once; its top ten account for 10% to 15%. The specimen sequenced was PBMCs. Receptors were obtained from a middle-aged woman in good health. Some clones in this sample may be carry-over from other donors' samples.

This chain uses TRBV6-5 with TRBJ1-3; no definite D call. Deletions cut 4 bases from V and 0 bases from J, with 10 bases between. The V gene's germline CDR1 is MNHEY and CDR2 SVGAGI. The CDR3 is made up of 15 amino acids. The CDR3 is CASSSQWDSGNTIYF. The CDR3 nucleotides are TGTGCCAGCAGTTCACAATGGGACTCTGGAAACACCATATATTTT.

The CDR3 here is CASSYSTGTGGNTIYF. For the CDR3, the DNA is TGTGCCAGCAGTTATTCCACCGGGACAGGTGGAAACACCATATATTTT. The chain has TRBV6-6 and TRBJ1-3, with 8 nucleotides matching TRBD1. V lost 3 bases to trimming and J lost 3 bases; unmatched junction nucleotides: 7. Germline V CDR1 and CDR2: MNHNY, SVGAGI (reference sequence). The CDR3 extends over 16 amino acids.